This T cell receptor beta chain derives from a study of T cells in localized non-small cell lung cancer (dated by TCRdb to about 2020). Some background on the complete study: The study analyzed T cell repertoires of about 230 early-stage NSCLC patients, comparing tumors and uninvolved tumor-adjacent lungs. All 236 NSCLC patients in the cohort were treatment-naive and had localized lung tumors that were resected. The mean age of the NSCLC patients was about 64 years, with 130 or so men and 85 to 110 women.

Regarding this clone: The antigen it binds to is not known. Per-base quality was not reported, and no clone a single base away is much larger than it.

General conclusions and limits of the study: Because of the exploratory design, TCR variables were selected using unadjusted p-values without false-discovery rate correction. Because multi-region tumor sequencing was not performed, intratumor heterogeneity could not be ruled out. The highest T cell clonality was observed in uninvolved tumor-adjacent lung, where clonality exceeded that of tumor, suggesting that antigenic responses were more focused in uninvolved tumor-adjacent lung. A median of around 57 of the top 100 tumor clones turned up in the paired uninvolved adjacent lung, and about 28 of those clones also ranked among the top 100 of that same adjacent lung. Longer overall survival was associated with higher blood T cell density, whereas shorter survival was associated with higher adjacent-lung clonality.

The immunoSEQ Assay was used to sequence TCR beta CDR3 regions from DNA. Per the authors' processing: T cell density was computed as TCR beta template counts normalized to usable DNA estimated by amplifying housekeeping genes. Using the preseqR package, richness was estimated by extrapolating to 120,000 templates for tissue samples and 400,000 templates for PBMC samples. Clonality was defined as one minus Pielou's evenness. Tissue-enriched TCRs were identified by differential abundance testing using productive amino-acid clonotypes, minimum total count 5 and alpha 0.1. The Jaccard Index and the Morisita Overlap Index were used to quantify repertoire overlap between compartments. GLIPH grouped TCR beta CDR3s together with public tetramer-defined viral CDR3s, and a viral motif had to include at least three viral sequences and show V-gene enrichment. Imported from immuneACCESS, the table was reduced by TCRdb to in-frame sequences with V and J called. These copies leave out some clones; in studies compared against another copy, an unresolved V gene accounts for under half, and the cause of the remainder is not known. Clonal size and the V and J genes are those of that table, whereas D and trimming came from the DNA. The sample table holds about 41,000 clones, of which about 88% were seen once. About 7% of the sample belongs to the ten largest clones.

At diagnosis, tumor, uninvolved tumor-adjacent lung and peripheral blood were collected and then preserved as a mix of FFPE and fresh-frozen material. For TCR repertoire profiling, the blood samples were analyzed as peripheral blood mononuclear cells. The sequence was collected from a woman between 18 and 55 years old with stage III lung adenocarcinoma. Source: peripheral blood, taken before any cancer treatment.

The encoded CDR3 is CASSYSGGAVDTQYF. The sequenced DNA: TGTGCCAGCAGCTATAGCGGGGGGGCGGTAGATACGCAGTATTTT. This chain is built from TRBV5-6 and TRBJ2-3; 11 bases in the middle match TRBD2. Ends trimmed: V by 3 bases, J by 5 bases; bases unmatched to a gene: 5. The germline V gene provides CDR1 SGHDT and CDR2 YYEEEE. The CDR3 spans 15 residues, from the cysteine through the phenylalanine. Left in the record is the CDR3 DNA by itself, 45 bases read in frame from the first base.